This TCR beta chain was sequenced for a study of CD8 T cells in ankylosing spondylitis. TCRdb reprocessed the 5' RACE reads via MiXCR and lists one record per CDR3 protein. This repertoire shows hundreds of thousands of distinct CDR3 sequences, around 20% found once; its top ten account for around 13%. This CDR3 is built from 15 residues. V lost 5 bases, J lost 3 bases, and 13 bases lay in between. CDR1 is ENHRY, CDR2 SYGVKD, per germline. This clonotype came up a few times. This TCR was sampled from a male donor with ankylosing spondylitis or in good health (not recorded which). Sequenced sample: blood, either unsorted or a sorted T cell fraction (not recorded which). This chain connects TRBV10-3 to TRBJ2-2; tentative D call: TRBD2 (5 bases). CDR3 in amino acids: CAISSGPGDTGELFF. For the CDR3, the DNA is TGTGCCATCAGTTCCGGGCCCGGGGACACCGGGGAGCTGTTTTTT.